The 26 T cell receptor beta chains below come from one sample, sequenced in a study of blood T cells in healthy people across ages. A J-beta primer mix and a sample-barcoded 5' primer were used in a second PCR of roughly 6 to 12 cycles. One entry per CDR3 protein results from TCRdb running MiXCR on the 5' RACE reads. Here the sample spans about 1.6 million distinct CDR3 sequences, about 35% being singletons. The source material was blood. These receptor sequences come from a woman aged 25 to 45 in good health.

Points on this clonotype: A read error may be the cause here, since a much bigger clone is one base away. This sequence joins TRBV29-1 and TRBJ2-5; 8 bases map to TRBD2. The CDR3 contains 12 residues. The V gene's germline CDR1 is SQVTM and CDR2 ANQGSEA. J gave up 4 bases and V 8 bases, and 6 bases lay outside the gene matches. This chain's CDR3 is CSRRSGGETQYF. Written as DNA, the CDR3 is TGCAGCAGGCGAAGCGGGGGAGAGACCCAGTACTTC.

The CDR3: CASSPIQNTGELFF. The CDR3 nucleotides are TGTGCCAGCAGCCCAATACAGAACACCGGGGAGCTGTTTTTT. This sequence joins TRBV3-1 and TRBJ2-2; D not certain. Trimming removed 4 bases at V and 1 base at J, with 7 bases between. CDR1 and CDR2 (germline): LGHDT, YNNKEL (reference sequence). CDR3 length: 14 amino acids.

V and J are TRBV2 and TRBJ1-2; D is undetermined. Germline CDR1 SNHLY, CDR2 FYNNEI. This CDR3 is 17 amino acids long. The germline V and J ends were trimmed by 4 bases and 3 bases, with 21 bases remaining between them. The CDR3 protein is CASSVSTSGTMDYGYTF. As DNA, the CDR3 is TGTGCCAGCAGTGTCTCCACTTCGGGTACCATGGACTATGGCTACACCTTC. Looking up the rest from reference TRBV2 and TRBJ1-2 gives the full variable domain: EPEVTQTPSHQVTQMGQEVILRCVPISNHLYFYWYRQILGQKVEFLVSFYNNEISEKSEIFDDQFSVERPDGSNFTLKIRSTKLEDSAMYFCASSVSTSGTMDYGYTFGSGTRLTVV.

In regard to this clonotype: A read error may account for a junction end that differs from germline. The CDR3 sequence: CAGSSGTGDEAFF. The CDR3 region has the DNA TGCGCCGGCAGTTCCGGGACAGGGGATGAAGCTTTCTTT. V is TRBV5-1 and J is TRBJ1-1; 10 bases align to TRBD1. The CDR3 runs to 13 residues. Looked up from germline, CDR1 is SGHRS and CDR2 is YFSETQ.

V and J are TRBV5-1 and TRBJ2-5, with a possible D match to TRBD1 (6 bases). Between the trimmed V and J ends, which lost 0 bases and 1 base, there was a span of 13 bases. In germline, CDR1 is SGHRS, CDR2 YFSETQ. CDR3 size: 16 residues. CDR3 amino acids: CASSLEPAGAQETQYF. As DNA, the CDR3 is TGCGCCAGCAGCTTGGAACCGGCAGGGGCCCAAGAGACCCAGTACTTC.

J is TRBJ2-2 and V is TRBV20-1; 8 nucleotides align to TRBD1. After removal of 5 bases from V and 4 bases from J, the junction contained 6 bases not matched to a gene. Germline V gene lookup returns CDR1 DFQATT and CDR2 SNEGSKA (reference sequence). This CDR3 comprises 14 residues. The CDR3 DNA sequence: TGCAGTGCTCAGCAGGGGGCGCGCACCGGGGAGCTGTTTTTT. Protein: CSAQQGARTGELFF.

The rearrangement joins TRBV11-2 to TRBJ2-3, with 11 bases fitting TRBD2. Germline V gene lookup returns CDR1 SGHAT and CDR2 FQNNGV. The ends lost 5 bases at V and 1 base at J; junction bases unmatched: 5. The CDR3 extends over 16 amino acids. The CDR3 DNA sequence: TGTGCCAGCAGCGGACGGACTAGCGGGCGCACAGATACGCAGTATTTT. Translating gives CASSGRTSGRTDTQYF.

As DNA, the CDR3 is TGTGCCAGCAGCTCGATCGGCTATGGCTACACCTTC. Residues: CASSSIGYGYTF. The chain couples TRBV7-2 to TRBJ1-2; D uncertain. The CDR3 has 12 amino acids. CDR1 is SGHTA and CDR2 is FQGNSA in the germline V gene. V lost 4 bases to trimming and J lost 4 bases, with 7 bases between them.

This clonotype was counted between two and nine times. The chain combines TRBV10-3 with TRBJ1-5; D unclear. The V gene's germline CDR1 is ENHRY and CDR2 SYGVKD. The V end was cut by 10 bases, the J end by 0 bases, with 16 bases between. CDR3 length: 15 residues. The CDR3 sequence: CATAPEYYSNQPQHF. The DNA of the CDR3 is TGTGCCACCGCCCCAGAATATTATAGCAATCAGCCCCAGCATTTT.

This clonotype appeared many times. The chain is built from TRBV5-1 and TRBJ1-1; TRBD1 might be the D (5 bases). The V end was cut by 4 bases, the J end by 1 base, with 14 bases between. The germline gives CDR1 SGHRS, CDR2 YFSETQ. This CDR3 has 15 amino acids. The CDR3 reads CASSPDGGRNTEAFF. The CDR3 DNA sequence: TGCGCCAGCAGCCCCGATGGGGGAAGGAACACTGAAGCTTTCTTT.

This clonotype was observed a few times. CDR3 coding DNA: TGCAGTGCTATGAACGGTGCCCCAGGCGGGCTCAGGAGCAATGAGCAGTTCTTC. It encodes CSAMNGAPGGLRSNEQFF. The J gene is TRBJ2-1, the V gene TRBV20-1, with a possible D match to TRBD2 (5 bases). The CDR3 consists of 18 residues. Between the trimmed V and J ends, which lost 4 bases and 6 bases, there was a span of 28 bases. Germline V gene lookup returns CDR1 DFQATT and CDR2 SNEGSKA (reference sequence).

This rearrangement joins TRBV6-5 to TRBJ2-7; TRBD2 is a possible D gene (6 bases). V was shortened by 0 bases and J by 2 bases, with 14 bases between the two germline ends. CDR3 length: 16 amino acids. Germline loops: CDR1 MNHEY, CDR2 SVGAGI. CDR3 amino acids: CASSYSTSGLAYEQYF. The CDR3 DNA sequence: TGTGCCAGCAGTTACTCGACAAGCGGGCTCGCCTACGAGCAGTACTTC.

The chain carries TRBV20-1 and TRBJ2-1; D not resolved. CDR1 and CDR2 (germline): DFQATT, SNEGSKA (reference sequence). The V end was cut by 2 bases, the J end by 9 bases, with 14 bases between. The CDR3 has 13 amino acids. Here the CDR3 reads CSARSSRLLEQFF. CDR3 in DNA: TGCAGTGCTAGATCCTCGCGACTGCTTGAGCAGTTCTTC.

The chain is built from TRBV20-1 and TRBJ2-5, with a tentative D call TRBD2 (7 bases). The V gene's germline CDR1 is DFQATT and CDR2 SNEGSKA (reference sequence). V was clipped by 0 bases and J by 7 bases, with 15 bases between them. The CDR3 has 14 residues. The CDR3, as DNA: TGCAGTGCTAGAGAGGGGGGGGGCGGGGCGACCCAGTACTTC. This translates into CSAREGGGGATQYF.

The rearrangement uses TRBV30 and TRBJ2-1, with 16 bases identical to TRBD2. Germline V gene data show CDR1 as GTSNPN and CDR2 as SVGIG (reference sequence). The ends lost 3 bases at V and 2 bases at J; junction bases unmatched: 7. CDR3 length: 18 amino acids. The DNA for the CDR3 is TGTGCCTGGAGGGATACGGGACTAGCGGGAGGGCCCTACAATGAGCAGTTCTTC. Protein sequence: CAWRDTGLAGGPYNEQFF.

This clonotype came up a few times. The chain combines TRBV20-1 with TRBJ2-5; 9 bases align to TRBD2. V shed 5 bases, J shed 5 bases, and the junction held 9 bases outside the gene matches. Germline V CDR1 and CDR2: DFQATT, SNEGSKA (reference sequence). The CDR3 has 14 residues. CDR3 region: CSAPAGTSLETQYF. The CDR3 DNA follows: TGCAGTGCTCCGGCGGGGACTAGCTTGGAGACCCAGTACTTC.

J is TRBJ1-4 and V is TRBV18, with D uncertain. This CDR3 is 13 amino acids long. Germline V gene sequence: CDR1 KGHSH, CDR2 LQKENI. Trimming left V 5 bases short and J 7 bases short, with 11 bases between. The CDR3 spells CASSSDLGEKLFF. The CDR3 DNA reads TGTGCCAGCTCATCAGACCTGGGTGAAAAACTGTTTTTT.

This clonotype was observed a few times. The V gene is TRBV5-1, the J gene TRBJ1-1, with a possible D match to TRBD1 (6 bases). V was shortened by 4 bases and J by 6 bases, with 22 bases between the two germline ends. Germline CDR1 SGHRS, CDR2 YFSETQ. The CDR3 sequence is 16 residues long. The CDR3: CASSPVTGMGFAEAFF. As DNA, the CDR3 is TGCGCCAGCAGCCCGGTTACAGGGATGGGCTTCGCTGAAGCTTTCTTT.

The genes are TRBV29-1 and TRBJ2-7; D is possibly TRBD2 (5 bases). The CDR3 sequence is 14 residues long. CDR1 SQVTM and CDR2 ANQGSEA come from the germline V gene. Trimming pared 1 base from V and 12 bases from J, leaving 22 bases between. The CDR3 region has the DNA TGCAGCGTTGAAGTCCCTCCGGGGAAAGAGACCCTGTACTTC. It translates to CSVEVPPGKETLYF.

The rearrangement uses TRBV2 and TRBJ2-2; TRBD2 agrees at 9 bases. This CDR3 is built from 18 residues. V lost 6 bases and J lost 4; bases outside the gene matches: 15. The germline V gene encodes CDR1 SNHLY and CDR2 FYNNEI. CDR3 in amino acids: CASRGTSSNSQGTGELFF. The CDR3 DNA reads as TGTGCCAGCAGGGGGACTAGCAGCAATAGCCAGGGCACCGGGGAGCTGTTTTTT. The variable domain in full, completed from reference TRBV2 and TRBJ2-2, reads EPEVTQTPSHQVTQMGQEVILRCVPISNHLYFYWYRQILGQKVEFLVSFYNNEISEKSEIFDDQFSVERPDGSNFTLKIRSTKLEDSAMYFCASRGTSSNSQGTGELFFGEGSRLTVL.

In this sample, this clonotype turned up a few times. This rearrangement joins TRBV9 to TRBJ1-1; 9 nucleotides agree with TRBD1. The CDR3 totals 15 residues. V was pared by 3 bases and J by 2 bases, with 5 bases of the junction left unmatched. Germline V gene data show CDR1 as SGDLS and CDR2 as YYNGEE. The DNA of the CDR3 is TGTGCCAGCAGCGCGTGGGACAGGGATAACACTGAAGCTTTCTTT. As protein: CASSAWDRDNTEAFF. Full variable domain (outside the CDR3, taken from reference TRBV9 and TRBJ1-1): DSGVTQTPKHLITATGQRVTLRCSPRSGDLSVYWYQQSLDQGLQFLIQYYNGEERAKGNILERFSAQQFPDLHSELNLSSLELGDSALYFCASSAWDRDNTEAFFGQGTRLTVV.

The chain carries TRBV4-1 and TRBJ2-2; D ambiguous. CDR3 size: 21 residues. V lost 0 bases and J 2 bases, leaving 25 bases between the germline ends. CDR1 MGHRA and CDR2 YSYEKL come from the germline V gene. The CDR3 DNA sequence: TGCGCCAGCAGCCAAGACGCAGGCGGACGGCTGGGCAGAGGCAACACCGGGGAGCTGTTTTTT. Residues: CASSQDAGGRLGRGNTGELFF.

The table lists this clonotype with a few counts. The chain employs TRBV6-2 or TRBV6-3 and TRBJ2-3, with D maybe TRBD2 (6 bases). Per the germline V gene, CDR1 is MNHEY and CDR2 is SVGEGT. This CDR3 contains 12 residues. V lost 9 bases and J lost 4, with 11 bases in between. CDR3 residues: CASARGSDTQYF. CDR3 nucleotides: TGTGCCAGTGCCCGGGGGTCAGATACGCAGTATTTT.

The chain links TRBV7-9 to TRBJ1-2; D not resolved. This CDR3 region has 12 residues. The V and J ends lost 5 bases and 7 bases respectively, with 11 bases between them. Germline CDR1 reads SEHNR; CDR2 reads FQNEAQ (reference sequence). The CDR3 bases are TGTGCCAGCAGCGAAAAACCCGGTGGCTACACCTTC. Translating gives CASSEKPGGYTF.

This clonotype has more than one count but fewer than ten. J is TRBJ2-3 and V is TRBV5-1; 11 bases line up with TRBD1. Trimming cost V 4 bases and J 4 bases; bases outside gene matches: 5. Germline assignment: CDR1 SGHRS and CDR2 YFSETQ. CDR3 length: 15 amino acids. CDR3 bases: TGCGCCAGCAGCGCGGGGACAGGGGGATCAGATACGCAGTATTTT. Translated, it gives CASSAGTGGSDTQYF.

V usage is TRBV4-2 and J usage is TRBJ2-1; D is perhaps TRBD1 or TRBD2 (5 bases each). Trimming cost V 0 bases and J 13 bases, with 16 bases left between them. This CDR3 contains 14 residues. Germline loops: CDR1 LGHNA, CDR2 YNFKEQ. CDR3: CASSQEADLGTQFF. The CDR3 DNA is TGTGCCAGCAGCCAAGAAGCTGACCTTGGGACCCAGTTCTTC.